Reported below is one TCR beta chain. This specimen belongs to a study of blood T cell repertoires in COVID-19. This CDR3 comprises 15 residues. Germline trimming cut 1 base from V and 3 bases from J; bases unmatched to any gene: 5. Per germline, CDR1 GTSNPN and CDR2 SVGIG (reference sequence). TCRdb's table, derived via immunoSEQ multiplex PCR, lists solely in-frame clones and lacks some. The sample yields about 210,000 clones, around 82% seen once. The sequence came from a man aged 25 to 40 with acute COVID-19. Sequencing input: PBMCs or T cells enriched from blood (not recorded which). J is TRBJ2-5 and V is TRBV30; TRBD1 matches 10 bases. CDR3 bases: TGTGCCTGGAGTGGACAGGGGGCAGGCAAAGAGACCCAGTACTTC. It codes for CAWSGQGAGKETQYF. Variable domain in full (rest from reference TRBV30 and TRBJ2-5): SQTIHQWPATLVQPVGSPLSLECTVEGTSNPNLYWYRQAAGRGLQLLFYSVGIGQISSEVPQNLSASRPQDRQFILSSKKLLLSDSGFYLCAWSGQGAGKETQYFGPGTRLLVL.